This T cell receptor beta chain was profiled in a study of blood T cells in healthy people across ages. Study-wide points: Unsorted PBMC material precluded a definitive naive versus antigen-experienced comparison.

A second about 7 to 11 cycle PCR used barcoded and J-beta primers. Using its own MiXCR run on the 5' RACE reads, TCRdb lists one record per CDR3 protein. Here the sample spans 600,000 or so distinct CDR3 sequences, about 21% being singletons. Trimming pared 4 bases from V and 7 bases from J, leaving 17 bases between. The CDR3 loop spans 13 amino acids. CDR1 is GTSNPN and CDR2 is SVGIG in the germline V gene (reference sequence). This clonotype was seen a handful of times. Its antigen is not identified. The specimen sequenced was blood. This clonotype was sampled from a man between 65 and 85 years old in good health. The chain combines TRBV30 with TRBJ2-7, with unresolved D. CDR3 coding DNA: TGTGCCTGGAAACTAAACCTACTTGGGGAGCAGTACTTC. As protein: CAWKLNLLGEQYF.